One and the same sample provided the 12 T cell receptor beta chains below, sequenced in a study of regulatory T cells in long-lasting Graves disease (dated by TCRdb to the early 2020s). Libraries were constructed by multiplex PCR. The sequencing machine was an Illumina HiSeq 4000. To build TCR beta libraries, CDR3 regions were amplified by Arm-PCR using iRepertoire HTBI primers. The public reads were quality trimmed at Q25 with fastp and then assembled into clones with MiXCR by TCRdb, keeping productive beta chains. Merged by CDR3 protein, the rows form single entries marked with the most common genes and DNA. This sample has 350,000 to 500,000 distinct CDR3 sequences in its table, and around 23% of those were observed once. The ten most abundant clones make up 13% to 15% of the sample. This specimen's time point label, per the study, means: persistent/refractory GD, antithyroid drugs over 5 years with positive TRAb. For both TCR sequencing and RNA sequencing, RNA was extracted from PBMCs using TRIzol.

The sample consisted of peripheral blood mononuclear cells (PBMCs), taken when the disease was refractory, from a patient treated with antithyroid drugs. The receptors here all came from a female donor with Graves disease.

This clonotype was seen more than once but under ten times. This sequence joins TRBV20-1 and TRBJ1-4; D perhaps matches TRBD1 (6 bases). CDR1 and CDR2 (germline): DFQATT, SNEGSKA (reference sequence). V lost 6 bases, J lost 0 bases, and 11 bases lay in between. The CDR3 is made up of 14 amino acids. The CDR3 region is CSALGGATNEKLFF. The CDR3, as DNA: TGCAGTGCGCTAGGGGGTGCAACTAATGAAAAACTGTTTTTT.

The CDR3 region is CASSPRDRVDEAFF. The CDR3 DNA reads as TGTGCCAGCTCACCGAGGGACCGAGTAGACGAAGCTTTCTTT. The rearrangement joins TRBV18 to TRBJ1-1; the D gene is possibly TRBD1 (5 bases). V lost 3 bases and J 8 bases, leaving 16 bases between the germline ends. From germline, CDR1 is KGHSH and CDR2 LQKENI. The CDR3 length is 14 residues.

The rearrangement joins TRBV5-6 to TRBJ2-7, with TRBD1 identical over 9 bases. Germline V CDR1 and CDR2: SGHDT, YYEEEE. The V gene end was trimmed by 2 bases and the J gene end by 2 bases; junction bases not matched to a gene: 5. CDR3 length: 15 residues. In DNA, the CDR3 is TGTGCCAGCAGCTTCGGGACAGGGATGGCCTACGAGCAGTACTTC. This sequence encodes CASSFGTGMAYEQYF.

This clonotype was seen ten or more times. J is TRBJ2-7 and V is TRBV7-9; D may be TRBD1 (5 bases). Germline V gene lookup returns CDR1 SEHNR and CDR2 FQNEAQ (reference sequence). The CDR3 is 16 amino acids. V was trimmed by 5 bases and J by 2 bases, leaving 19 bases between them. CDR3 nucleotides: TGTGCCAGCAGCCCATTTTTGGGGCAACGAGCCTACGAGCAGTACTTC. Its translation: CASSPFLGQRAYEQYF. Full variable domain (missing parts from reference TRBV7-9 and TRBJ2-7): DTGVSQNPRHKITKRGQNVTFRCDPISEHNRLYWYRQTLGQGPEFLTYFQNEAQLEKSRLLSDRFSAERPKGSFSTLEIQRTEQGDSAMYLCASSPFLGQRAYEQYFGPGTRLTVT.

This clonotype has a count of ten or more. This chain links TRBV3-1 with TRBJ2-4, with TRBD1 matching 8 bases. Per the germline V gene, CDR1 is LGHDT and CDR2 is YNNKEL (reference sequence). The CDR3 spans 14 residues. J was trimmed by 4 bases and V by 3 bases; bases with no gene match: 2. The CDR3 coding sequence is TGTGCCAGCAGCCACTGGGACAGGAAAAACATTCAGTACTTC. Its protein product is CASSHWDRKNIQYF.

J is TRBJ2-3 and V is TRBV20-1, with D perhaps matching TRBD1 or TRBD2 (6 bases each). Germline lookup yields CDR1 DFQATT and CDR2 SNEGSKA (reference sequence). The V gene lost 0 bases and the J gene lost 3 bases, with 10 bases spanning the gap. The CDR3 has 14 residues. The CDR3 loop reads CSAREGGSTDTQYF. In DNA form, the CDR3 reads TGCAGTGCTAGAGAAGGGGGGAGTACAGATACGCAGTATTTT.

There are many counts of this clonotype. CDR3 DNA sequence: TGTGCCAGCAGTTTATTGCTCTACGAGCAGTACTTC. Translation gives CASSLLLYEQYF. The chain carries TRBV28 and TRBJ2-7; D is ambiguous. CDR3 size: 12 residues. The V and J ends lost 1 base and 3 bases respectively, with 4 bases between them. Looked up from germline, CDR1 is MDHEN and CDR2 is SYDVKM.

This chain joins TRBV5-8 and TRBJ1-1; no definite D call. CDR3 length: 11 amino acids. With 3 bases removed from V and 8 bases from J, the gap between germline ends came to 8 bases. The germline CDR1 and CDR2 sequences are SGHTS and YDEGEE. This chain's CDR3 is CASSSSTEAFF. As DNA, the CDR3 is TGTGCCAGCAGCTCCAGCACGGAAGCTTTCTTT.

This chain links TRBV15 with TRBJ2-7; D not resolved. Germline assignment: CDR1 LNHNV and CDR2 YYDKDF (reference sequence). The CDR3 length is 14 residues. The V gene lost 0 bases and the J gene lost 3 bases, with 9 bases spanning the gap. This CDR3 is CATSREGSGYEQYF. CDR3 nucleotides: TGTGCCACCAGCAGAGAGGGCAGTGGCTACGAGCAGTACTTC.

The rearrangement uses TRBV7-9 and TRBJ2-5; TRBD2 might be the D (6 bases). Per germline, CDR1 SEHNR and CDR2 FQNEAQ (reference sequence). The ends were cut back, 3 bases at V and 3 bases at J, with 14 bases in the middle. The CDR3 totals 15 residues. CDR3 nucleotide sequence: TGTGCCAGCAGCTTCAGTCGCGGGAAAGAAGAGACCCAGTACTTC. The encoded protein is CASSFSRGKEETQYF.

Note on this clonotype: The junction shows a germline mismatch at one end, possibly a read error. This sequence joins TRBV28 and TRBJ1-3; unclear D gene. Germline V lookup: CDR1 MDHEN, CDR2 SYDVKM. CDR3 length: 16 residues. CDR3 in amino acids: CTSSLRAGPSGNTIYF. CDR3 bases: TGTACCAGCAGTTTAAGAGCCGGTCCCTCTGGAAACACCATATATTTT.

This clonotype was detected only a few times. Written as DNA, the CDR3 is TGTGCCAGCAGCACCGGGACAGGGGCGAGCGAGCAGTACTTC. As protein: CASSTGTGASEQYF. The chain links TRBV5-6 to TRBJ2-7; 10 nucleotides match TRBD1. Germline V gene data show CDR1 as SGHDT and CDR2 as YYEEEE. J gave up 6 bases and V 4 bases, and 7 bases lay outside the gene matches. This CDR3 spans 14 amino acids.